This is a list of T cell receptor beta chains from one sample in a study of T cell repertoires in cytomegalovirus infection. TCRdb re-called the reads with MiXCR, one entry per CDR3 protein. Here the sample spans roughly 990,000 distinct CDR3 sequences, roughly 30% being singletons. These receptors have no known antigen. The sample here was cultured CD8+ T cells from PBMCs, taken from culture after CMV antigen stimulation. The origin of the receptors is a human donor in good health (CMV status not recorded). Some clones in this sample may be carry-over from other donors' samples. CDR3s include the opening cysteine and the closing phenylalanine or tryptophan.

V	J	CDR3
TRBV3-1	TRBJ1-6	CASSQAEAYNSPLHF
TRBV7-9	TRBJ2-5	CASSPPGSQETQYF
TRBV7-9	TRBJ2-5	CASSLYYHPETQYF
TRBV28	TRBJ1-1	CASTQGGLGTEAFF
TRBV15	TRBJ1-5	CATSRDRGQGVNQPQHF
TRBV12-3/TRBV12-4	TRBJ1-6	CASTLGRSPLHF
TRBV5-6	TRBJ1-6	CASSLLGGQGAVGDSPLHF
TRBV7-9	TRBJ2-2	CANRPPGHQLAGELFF
TRBV27	TRBJ2-7	CASSLYAGSSYEQYF
TRBV2	TRBJ2-2	CASSVGRRPNTGELFF
TRBV6-2/TRBV6-3	TRBJ2-1	CASSLSRLALSRNEQFF
TRBV19	TRBJ2-1	CASSQAGGPREQFF
TRBV27	TRBJ1-2	CASSFGTGGVNYGYTF
TRBV2	TRBJ1-1	CASSYRAGTEAFF
TRBV27	TRBJ1-3	CASSRGSPGNTIYF
TRBV3-1	TRBJ1-5	CASSQQGNNQPQHF
TRBV15	TRBJ2-7	CATRGQGKQYF
TRBV19	TRBJ2-6	CASGLQGVGTGANVLTF
TRBV28	TRBJ1-2	CASSLTISLTVNYGYTF
TRBV19	TRBJ1-5	CASRPGQPYQPQHF
TRBV28	TRBJ1-1	CASSLEQLNTEAFF
TRBV6-6	TRBJ2-1	CASSLDGYDEQFF
TRBV7-9	TRBJ1-6	CASSPLKGNNSPLHF